A selection of T cell receptor beta chains follows, all from one sample in a study of blood T cell repertoires in COVID-19. TCRdb's table, derived via immunoSEQ multiplex PCR, lists solely in-frame clones and lacks some. The sample contains approximately 97,000 clones, 90% of which appear only once. Sequencing was performed on peripheral blood. Source of these receptors: a man between 60 and 75 years old with acute or convalescent COVID-19. CDR3s include the opening cysteine and the closing phenylalanine or tryptophan. Each record gives: CDR3 DNA, CDR3 protein, clone size, J gene, D gene, V gene. D genes are given only for firm matches. The size of a clone is reported for some rows only, either as once, few or many, or as a class for expanded clones.

TGTGCCAGCAGCTTACGAGGCGGGTGGGGCACTGAAGCTTTCTTT	CASSLRGGWGTEAFF	-	TRBJ1-1	-	TRBV11-2
TGTGCCAGCAGTGACTTTCTAGGCGGGGGACAAGGCTATGGCTACACCTTC	CASSDFLGGGQGYGYTF	-	TRBJ1-2	-	TRBV25-1
TGTGCCAGCAGCTTGTCGAGGGCGTCTAACTATGGCTACACCTTC	CASSLSRASNYGYTF	-	TRBJ1-2	-	TRBV5-4
TGTGCCAGCAGCCAGGGGGGAGAGCAGTACTTC	CASSQGGEQYF	-	TRBJ2-7	-	TRBV3-1/TRBV3-2
TGTGCTAGTGGTTTGGTAACGGGGGGCTCTGGAAACACCATATATTTT	CASGLVTGGSGNTIYF	once	TRBJ1-3	-	TRBV12-5
TGCGCCAGCGGAATGACAGGGGGAACAGAGACCCAGTACTTC	CASGMTGGTETQYF	once	TRBJ2-5	TRBD1	TRBV5-1
TGTGCCAGCAGCTTGGGGGCGGCACCTACAGGGGAGCAGTTCTTC	CASSLGAAPTGEQFF	-	TRBJ2-1	-	TRBV13
TGTGCCAGCAGCTTAGGAATCGGACTAGCGGGGGGGCAGTTCTTC	CASSLGIGLAGGQFF	once	TRBJ2-1	TRBD2	TRBV11-2
TGTGCCAGCAGTGAAGCCTGGGTGGAGAATTCACCCCTCCACTTT	CASSEAWVENSPLHF	-	TRBJ1-6	-	TRBV6-1
TGTGCCAGCAGCTTACAGACGGCTACTAAAGCTGAAGCTTTCTTT	CASSLQTATKAEAFF	-	TRBJ1-1	-	TRBV7-9
TGTGCCAGCAGTCAGACGAGGTTCACCTATGGCTACACCTTC	CASSQTRFTYGYTF	-	TRBJ1-2	-	TRBV6-5
TGTGCCAGCATAGGACTAGTCGGGGATACGCAGTATTTT	CASIGLVGDTQYF	-	TRBJ2-3	TRBD2	TRBV6-5
TGTGCCAGCAGCAAAGAAGCGGGGGCTTTCTTT	CASSKEAGAFF	-	TRBJ1-1	-	TRBV21-1
TGTGCCAGCATGGGACAGGGGCTAACTGGAAACACCATATATTTT	CASMGQGLTGNTIYF	-	TRBJ1-3	TRBD1	TRBV10-3
TGTGCCAGCAGCTTTCCTGGACAGGAAGCTTTCTTT	CASSFPGQEAFF	-	TRBJ1-1	-	TRBV11-2
TGTGCCAGCAGTGACACACAGATGAACACCATATATTTT	CASSDTQMNTIYF	once	TRBJ1-3	-	TRBV6-1
TGTGCCAGCAGACGGGACAGGGAAAACACCATATATTTT	CASRRDRENTIYF	-	TRBJ1-3	TRBD1	TRBV6-5
TGTGCCAGTAGCTGGCAGGATAATGAAAAACTGTTTTTT	CASSWQDNEKLFF	-	TRBJ1-4	-	TRBV19
TGTGCCAGCAGTTTAGATCAGGGGGTTCCCGGTGGCTACACCTTC	CASSLDQGVPGGYTF	-	TRBJ1-2	TRBD1	TRBV28
TGTGCCAGTAGTATGGAGCTAGCGGGGTTTCGGGAGACCCAGTACTTC	CASSMELAGFRETQYF	-	TRBJ2-5	TRBD2	TRBV19
TGCGCCAGCAGTAATGACAGGGACTATGGCTACACCTTC	CASSNDRDYGYTF	-	TRBJ1-2	TRBD1	TRBV5-1
TGTGCCAGCAGTTACGGGACCGGGACAGTGGCCTACGAGCAGTACTTC	CASSYGTGTVAYEQYF	-	TRBJ2-7	TRBD1	TRBV6-5
TGTGCCAGCCGCTTGGACAGCGCCTACGAGCAGTACTTC	CASRLDSAYEQYF	-	TRBJ2-7	-	TRBV2
TGCGCCAGCAGCCCTCAGGCAGGGGAGACTGAAGCTTTCTTT	CASSPQAGETEAFF	-	TRBJ1-1	-	TRBV5-1
TGTGCCAGCACTACAAACGGTGGCGGTAGATATGGCTACACCTTC	CASTTNGGGRYGYTF	-	TRBJ1-2	-	TRBV6-5
TGTGCCAGTAGTACCAACGGACAGGGGAGTCTCTATGGCTACACCTTC	CASSTNGQGSLYGYTF	-	TRBJ1-2	TRBD1	TRBV19
TGTGCCAGCAGGCGGTTCGGTGGCTACACTGAAGCTTTCTTT	CASRRFGGYTEAFF	few	TRBJ1-1	-	TRBV6-5
TGTGCCAGTAGTCGAACAGGTTGGAATTCACCCCTCCACTTT	CASSRTGWNSPLHF	-	TRBJ1-6	-	TRBV19
TGTGCCAGCAGTGCCCGGACAGGGCAGCAAGAGACCCAGTACTTC	CASSARTGQQETQYF	-	TRBJ2-5	TRBD1	TRBV28
TGCAGCGTTGGATACAGGGTTGGAAACTATGGCTACACCTTC	CSVGYRVGNYGYTF	-	TRBJ1-2	-	TRBV29-1
TGCGCCAGCAGCCTGACAGGATTCGACACTGAAGCTTTCTTT	CASSLTGFDTEAFF	-	TRBJ1-1	-	TRBV4-1
TGCAGCGTTCGGGGCCTCGGGGGGACTGAAGCTTTCTTT	CSVRGLGGTEAFF	-	TRBJ1-1	-	TRBV29-1
TGTGCCAGCAGCTTAGCCCCGACAGAATTGAACACTGAAGCTTTCTTT	CASSLAPTELNTEAFF	-	TRBJ1-1	-	TRBV5-6
TGTGCCAGCAGCTTAGGACTCCCGGGGGGCTACACCTTC	CASSLGLPGGYTF	-	TRBJ1-2	-	TRBV7-2
TGTGCCAGCAGGGGGCCGACAGGTAACTTTAACACTGAAGCTTTCTTT	CASRGPTGNFNTEAFF	-	TRBJ1-1	-	TRBV2
TGTGCCAGCAGTGAGGAGCGACAGCGAATCTATGGCTACACCTTC	CASSEERQRIYGYTF	-	TRBJ1-2	-	TRBV6-1
TGTGCCAGCAGCTTAGTAGGGGAACTTAGGACAGGGGATTCACCCCTCCACTTT	CASSLVGELRTGDSPLHF	-	TRBJ1-6	TRBD1	TRBV11-2
TGTGCCAGCAGTTACGTGGCAGGGCGAACTGAAGCTTTCTTT	CASSYVAGRTEAFF	few	TRBJ1-1	-	TRBV6-5
TGCGCCAGCAGCTTGGGGGACTGGCGCTACACCTTC	CASSLGDWRYTF	few	TRBJ1-2	-	TRBV5-1
TGTGCCAGCAGCTTAAACGATAGAAGCTACACCTTC	CASSLNDRSYTF	-	TRBJ1-2	-	TRBV7-9
TGTGCCAGCCGACAACCCCAGAGGACAGGGGATGAAAAACTGTTTTTT	CASRQPQRTGDEKLFF	once	TRBJ1-4	-	TRBV21-1
TGCGCCAGCAGCTCCACCGTTAGCGCACTCCAAGAGACCCAGTACTTC	CASSSTVSALQETQYF	-	TRBJ2-5	-	TRBV5-1
TGTGCCAGCAGTTCCGGCGGTGCTGAAGCTTTCTTT	CASSSGGAEAFF	once	TRBJ1-1	-	TRBV6-5
TGCGCCAGCAGGCGACCCACAGGGGGCCGGAACACTGAAGCTTTCTTT	CASRRPTGGRNTEAFF	-	TRBJ1-1	TRBD1	TRBV4-1
TGTGCCAGCAGCCCTAAATCCAGGGGCACTGAAGCTTTCTTT	CASSPKSRGTEAFF	-	TRBJ1-1	-	TRBV11-2
TGTGCCAGCAGCTTAGGGACAGGGGGATCAGATACGCAGTATTTT	CASSLGTGGSDTQYF	-	TRBJ2-3	TRBD1	TRBV7-9
TGTGCCAGCAGTCCCAGGGATCAAGCGGGTAACACTGAAGCTTTCTTT	CASSPRDQAGNTEAFF	-	TRBJ1-1	-	TRBV6-4
TGTGCCAGCAGCTTGAGGTCGGCTAATGAAAAACTGTTTTTT	CASSLRSANEKLFF	-	TRBJ1-4	-	TRBV11-2
TGCGCCAGCAGCTTGGCAGAAAATGAAAAACTGTTTTTT	CASSLAENEKLFF	-	TRBJ1-4	-	TRBV5-1
TGTGCCAGCTCGCGCCGGGACAGTGGTCAAGAGACCCAGTACTTC	CASSRRDSGQETQYF	-	TRBJ2-5	TRBD1	TRBV18